This T cell receptor (beta chain) was identified in a study of long-term antiretroviral therapy in people with HIV. The study's findings and limits: Every time point showed a repertoire led by clones expanded before ART.

This clone was seen only once. What it recognizes is unknown. The CDR3 covers 15 residues. Trimming took 1 base from V and 6 from J, leaving 15 bases between them. CDR1 and CDR2 from the germline V gene are SGHDN and FVKESK. immunoSEQ v3.0 was run at survey level. Sequencing was performed with immunoSEQ multiplex PCR; in TCRdb, only in-frame clones are kept and a portion is missing. Of tens of thousands of clones listed, about 90% are singletons. No donor had fewer than one pre-ART PBMC sample or fewer than two post-ART PBMC samples. The sequence came from a man aged 25 to 40 with HIV. The sequencing here drew on unsorted PBMCs, taken around 4.5 years after starting antiretroviral therapy. The chain recombines TRBV14 with TRBJ1-2, with D possibly being TRBD1 (6 bases). DNA of the CDR3: TGTGCCAGCAGCCAAGGGGGGACAACCCCCCATGGCTACACCTTC. It encodes CASSQGGTTPHGYTF.